These 5 T cell receptor beta chains originate from one sample sequenced in a study of OX40 agonist ivuxolimab in advanced cancers. Clones were sequenced by immunoSEQ multiplex PCR, and TCRdb holds only the in-frame ones, with some missing. This table has 55,000 to 90,000 clones, 86% appearing once. Sequenced material: CD4+ or CD8+ T cells sorted from blood, taken in a trial of the OX40 agonist ivuxolimab. Receptors originate from an adult with an advanced solid tumor such as melanoma, head and neck, liver or kidney cancer.

The DNA for the CDR3 is TGCGCCAGCAGAAATGGACTAGAGGGTGAGCAGTTCTTC. Amino acid sequence: CASRNGLEGEQFF. This rearrangement joins TRBV5-1 to TRBJ2-1; TRBD2 matches 7 bases. Trimming removed 5 bases from V and 9 bases from J; junction bases left unmatched: 8. The CDR3 contains 13 residues. Germline V gene data show CDR1 as SGHRS and CDR2 as YFSETQ.

The chain links TRBV19 to TRBJ2-7, with a weak D call TRBD2 (5 bases). The CDR3 is made up of 14 amino acids. Between the trimmed V and J ends, which lost 7 bases and 2 bases, there was a span of 15 bases. Germline V gene lookup returns CDR1 LNHDA and CDR2 SQIVND (reference sequence). In DNA form, the CDR3 reads TGTGCCAGTAAGGGAGAGGCGGGCCCCTACGAGCAGTACTTC. Protein: CASKGEAGPYEQYF.

About this clone itself: This CDR3 is also generated by other DNA sequences in the sample. J is TRBJ2-1 and V is TRBV5-1; D perhaps matches TRBD1 (6 bases). The CDR3 runs 15 residues. V was cut by 0 bases and J by 1 base, with 8 bases left in between. Germline CDR1 is SGHRS and CDR2 is YFSETQ. The DNA of the CDR3 is TGCGCCAGCAGCTTGGGGCAGGGGTCCTACAATGAGCAGTTCTTC. It yields the protein CASSLGQGSYNEQFF.

This chain joins TRBV12-5 and TRBJ1-3; D remains ambiguous. Trimming stripped 7 bases from V and 4 bases from J, with 14 bases between. Germline lookup yields CDR1 LGHNT and CDR2 FRNRAP. The CDR3 loop spans 14 amino acids. The CDR3 loop is CASAVGVSGNTIYF. The CDR3 DNA reads as TGTGCTAGTGCCGTTGGGGTATCCGGAAACACCATATATTTT.

This clone was detected only once. Here the CDR3 reads CASSLNEGTGELFF. The CDR3 nucleotides read TGTGCCAGCAGCTTAAATGAGGGAACCGGGGAGCTGTTTTTT. V and J are TRBV7-3 and TRBJ2-2; D might be TRBD2 (5 bases). Trimming removed 1 base at V and 5 bases at J, with 8 bases between. In germline, CDR1 is SGHTA, CDR2 FQGTGA. CDR3 length: 14 residues.